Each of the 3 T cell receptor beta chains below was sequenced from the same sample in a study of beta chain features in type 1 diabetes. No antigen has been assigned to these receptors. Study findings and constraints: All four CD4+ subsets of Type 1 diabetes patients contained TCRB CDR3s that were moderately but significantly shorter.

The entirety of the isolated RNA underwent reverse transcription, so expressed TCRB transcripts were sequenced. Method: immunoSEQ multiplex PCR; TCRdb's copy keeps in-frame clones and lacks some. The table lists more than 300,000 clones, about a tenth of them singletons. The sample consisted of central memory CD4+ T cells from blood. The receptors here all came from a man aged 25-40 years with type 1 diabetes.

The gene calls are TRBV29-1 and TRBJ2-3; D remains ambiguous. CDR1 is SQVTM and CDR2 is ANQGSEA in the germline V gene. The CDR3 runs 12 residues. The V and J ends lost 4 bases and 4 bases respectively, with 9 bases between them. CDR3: CSVVGFPDTQYF. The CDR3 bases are TGCAGCGTTGTGGGGTTTCCAGATACGCAGTATTTT.

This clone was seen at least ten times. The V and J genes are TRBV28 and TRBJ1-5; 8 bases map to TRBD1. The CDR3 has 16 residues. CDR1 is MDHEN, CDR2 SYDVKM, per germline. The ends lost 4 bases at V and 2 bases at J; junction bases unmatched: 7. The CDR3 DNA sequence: TGTGCCAGCAGTTCAGGACAGGGAGATGGCAATCAGCCCCAGCATTTT. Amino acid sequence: CASSSGQGDGNQPQHF.

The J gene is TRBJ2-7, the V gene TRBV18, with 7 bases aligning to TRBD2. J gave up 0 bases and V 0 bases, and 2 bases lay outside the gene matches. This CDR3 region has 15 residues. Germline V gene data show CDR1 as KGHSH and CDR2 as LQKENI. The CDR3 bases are TGTGCCAGCTCACCACCGGCTAGCGGCTCCTACGAGCAGTACTTC. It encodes CASSPPASGSYEQYF.